Each of the 3 T cell receptor beta chains below was sequenced from the same sample in a study of blood T cell repertoires in COVID-19. Data came from immunoSEQ multiplex PCR; TCRdb stores just in-frame clones and leaves some out. The sample yields about 300,000 clones, around 82% seen once. Input material: peripheral blood. The receptors stem from a woman in her forties or fifties with acute or convalescent COVID-19.

The chain recombines TRBV5-1 with TRBJ2-1, with D possibly matching TRBD1 (5 bases). This CDR3 is 15 amino acids long. Per the germline V gene, CDR1 is SGHRS and CDR2 is YFSETQ. Trimming pared 4 bases from V and 9 bases from J, leaving 20 bases between. As DNA, the CDR3 is TGCGCCAGCAGCGCTTCGACGACGGGTACAGGTGAGCAGTTCTTC. This translates into CASSASTTGTGEQFF.

The chain combines TRBV7-9 with TRBJ1-1; D call uncertain. This CDR3 spans 15 amino acids. V lost 1 base, J lost 0 bases, and 9 bases lay in between. CDR1 SEHNR and CDR2 FQNEAQ come from the germline V gene (reference sequence). CDR3 sequence reads: CASSLDVSMNTEAFF. CDR3 DNA: TGTGCCAGCAGCTTAGACGTCAGTATGAACACTGAAGCTTTCTTT.

Only one count was recorded for this clone. The rearrangement uses TRBV5-1 and TRBJ2-3, with 8 bases aligning to TRBD2. CDR3 length: 18 amino acids. Germline loops: CDR1 SGHRS, CDR2 YFSETQ. V was clipped by 3 bases and J by 1 base; unmatched bases: 13. The CDR3 protein is CASSSPRGSGIGTDTQYF. DNA for the CDR3: TGCGCCAGCAGCTCGCCCCGAGGTAGCGGGATTGGCACAGATACGCAGTATTTT.